The 18 T cell receptor beta chains below all came from one sample that was sequenced in a study of cytomegalovirus exposure and HLA in healthy donors. PCR was performed using 60 Vbeta and 13 Jbeta primers. Clones were read by immunoSEQ multiplex PCR, and TCRdb kept only the in-frame ones, dropping some. The data show some 170,000 clones, about 75% seen once. The sample was PBMCs. These receptor sequences come from a man in his late teens or twenties in good health and CMV-seropositive.

CDR3 residues: CASSDSGGGAKNEQFF. As DNA, the CDR3 is TGTGCCAGCAGTGACTCGGGCGGGGGGGCCAAGAATGAGCAGTTCTTC. The chain recombines TRBV6-4 with TRBJ2-1; the match to TRBD2 covers 9 bases. CDR1 and CDR2 from the germline V gene are MRHNA and SNTAGT. Trimming removed 0 bases from V and 7 bases from J; junction bases left unmatched: 7. This CDR3 region has 16 residues.

In its sample, this clone was seen once. The chain combines TRBV7-9 with TRBJ1-4; 9 bases agree with TRBD1. The trim removed 5 bases at V and 5 bases at J, leaving 3 bases unmatched. The CDR3 loop spans 14 amino acids. CDR1 and CDR2 from the germline V gene are SEHNR and FQNEAQ (reference sequence). The CDR3, as DNA: TGTGCCAGCAGCGAAGGGACAGGGAATGAAAAACTGTTTTTT. It yields the protein CASSEGTGNEKLFF.

This clone was counted between two and nine times. The same CDR3 is also encoded by other DNA sequences in this sample. The chain joins TRBV5-1 to TRBJ1-2; D may be TRBD1 (6 bases). Germline assignment: CDR1 SGHRS and CDR2 YFSETQ. This CDR3 region has 13 residues. V gave up 4 bases and J gave up 2 bases, with 9 bases separating them. The CDR3 DNA sequence: TGCGCCAGCAGCCCCGACAGGAACTATGGCTACACCTTC. This codes for CASSPDRNYGYTF.

This clone was seen only a few times. The rearrangement uses TRBV5-1 and TRBJ1-2, with 8 nucleotides matching TRBD1. Trimming took 4 bases from V and 8 from J; bases not matched to a gene: 10. Germline loops: CDR1 SGHRS, CDR2 YFSETQ. There are 14 residues in the CDR3. The CDR3 region has the DNA TGCGCCAGCAGCCTCGACAGGGGAGGTGAGGGCTACACCTTC. The encoded protein is CASSLDRGGEGYTF.

The chain carries TRBV28 and TRBJ1-4; D not certain. Germline V CDR1 and CDR2: MDHEN, SYDVKM. This CDR3 is built from 12 residues. Trimming cost V 6 bases and J 8 bases, with 10 bases left between them. CDR3 coding DNA: TGTGCCAGCAGGAGTTTCAGGGAAAAACTGTTTTTT. Amino acids: CASRSFREKLFF.

The chain combines TRBV9 with TRBJ1-1; D remains unclear. Trimming stripped 1 base from V and 1 base from J, with 8 bases between. This CDR3 spans 14 amino acids. Germline V gene sequence: CDR1 SGDLS, CDR2 YYNGEE. CDR3 DNA: TGTGCCAGCAGCGTATCCTTAGAGAACACTGAAGCTTTCTTT. This codes for CASSVSLENTEAFF.

V and J are TRBV28 and TRBJ1-1; TRBD1 matches at 7 bases. CDR1 is MDHEN and CDR2 is SYDVKM in the germline V gene. Trimming at V came to 4 bases and at J to 5 bases, leaving 7 bases not matched to a gene. CDR3 size: 14 residues. The CDR3 loop reads CASSYSGTVTEAFF. CDR3 DNA: TGTGCCAGCAGTTACTCAGGGACAGTGACTGAAGCTTTCTTT.

V gene TRBV5-1 combines with J gene TRBJ2-2; perhaps TRBD1 as D (7 bases). The CDR3 has 15 residues. Germline V gene lookup returns CDR1 SGHRS and CDR2 YFSETQ. V was pared by 3 bases and J by 4 bases, with 13 bases between. The CDR3: CASSSGGLRTGELFF. For the CDR3, the DNA is TGCGCCAGCAGCTCAGGGGGGTTACGCACCGGGGAGCTGTTTTTT.

This clone was seen only once. The chain links TRBV5-4 to TRBJ2-1; 10 positions match TRBD1. Trimming removed 3 bases from V and 7 bases from J; junction bases left unmatched: 7. Germline-derived CDR1 and CDR2 are SGHNT and YYREEE (reference sequence). CDR3 length: 15 residues. The CDR3 DNA follows: TGTGCCAGCAGCTCCCGGGACAGGGGTGGGAATGAGCAGTTCTTC. Translated, it gives CASSSRDRGGNEQFF.

The genes are TRBV27 and TRBJ2-2; D perhaps matches TRBD1 (6 bases). V was clipped by 4 bases and J by 5 bases, with 14 bases between them. The V gene's germline CDR1 is MNHEY and CDR2 SMNVEV (reference sequence). The CDR3 loop spans 15 amino acids. CDR3 protein: CASSSRGHMTGELFF. CDR3 coding DNA: TGTGCCAGCAGTTCCCGGGGACATATGACCGGGGAGCTGTTTTTT.

The rearrangement links TRBV5-1 to TRBJ1-1; 11 bases map to TRBD1. The CDR3 has 15 amino acids. The V gene's germline CDR1 is SGHRS and CDR2 YFSETQ. Trimming took 3 bases from V and 3 from J; bases not matched to a gene: 4. The CDR3 loop is CASSSGDRGYTEAFF. CDR3 sequence (DNA): TGCGCCAGCAGCTCGGGGGACAGGGGGTACACTGAAGCTTTCTTT.

This clone occurred a few times. V gene TRBV6-1 combines with J gene TRBJ1-4; D is undetermined. Looked up from germline, CDR1 is MNHNS and CDR2 is SASEGT. V shed 6 bases and J shed 0 bases, with 11 bases lying between them. The CDR3 extends over 15 amino acids. In nucleotides, the CDR3 is TGTGCCAGCAGAGGAGGTTCGACAACTAATGAAAAACTGTTTTTT. Its translation is CASRGGSTTNEKLFF.

The genes are TRBV30 and TRBJ1-2; D uncertain. V was cut by 6 bases and J by 2 bases, with 13 bases left in between. The CDR3 runs 13 residues. Germline CDR1 is GTSNPN and CDR2 is SVGIG (reference sequence). The CDR3 reads CACSEDRNYGYTF. The CDR3 nucleotides read TGTGCCTGCTCGGAGGATCGGAACTATGGCTACACCTTC.

The V and J genes are TRBV2 and TRBJ2-7, with D possibly TRBD1 on 6 matching bases. The V and J ends lost 6 bases and 6 bases respectively, with 12 bases between them. The CDR3 contains 12 residues. Germline V gene data show CDR1 as SNHLY and CDR2 as FYNNEI. CDR3 nucleotide sequence: TGTGCCAGCAGGATGGGACACCTCGAGCAGTACGTC. Translating it yields CASRMGHLEQYV.

This chain joins TRBV19 and TRBJ1-1; D not resolved. V was pared by 5 bases and J by 8 bases, with 18 bases between. Per germline, CDR1 LNHDA and CDR2 SQIVND (reference sequence). The CDR3 length is 14 residues. The CDR3 sequence: CASSLVSSVSEAFF. In DNA form, the CDR3 reads TGTGCCAGTAGTCTTGTCTCCTCGGTGTCGGAAGCTTTCTTT.

The gene calls are TRBV19 and TRBJ1-1, with 9 bases that match TRBD1. J gave up 3 bases and V 3 bases, and 2 bases lay outside the gene matches. From germline, CDR1 is LNHDA and CDR2 SQIVND (reference sequence). This CDR3 region has 14 residues. The CDR3 DNA reads TGTGCCAGTAGTATCCGGGACAGGGACACTGAAGCTTTCTTT. Encoded protein: CASSIRDRDTEAFF.

The rearrangement links TRBV5-4 to TRBJ2-6; 8 nucleotides match TRBD1. Unmatched junction bases numbered 5, after V lost 6 bases and J lost 0 bases. Germline V gene sequence: CDR1 SGHNT, CDR2 YYREEE (reference sequence). The CDR3 runs 16 residues. This CDR3 is CASTGTGGSGANVLTF. In DNA form, the CDR3 reads TGTGCCAGCACCGGGACAGGCGGCTCTGGGGCCAACGTCCTGACTTTC.

The CDR3 loop reads CATRRTGVNTGELFF. The CDR3 nucleotides read TGTGCCACCAGGCGGACAGGGGTGAACACCGGGGAGCTGTTTTTT. The V gene is TRBV15, the J gene TRBJ2-2; TRBD1 aligns across 9 bases. The length of the CDR3 is 15 residues. J gave up 1 base and V 6 bases, and 3 bases lay outside the gene matches. The germline V gene has CDR1 LNHNV and CDR2 YYDKDF (reference sequence).